A selection of T cell receptor beta chains follows, all from one sample in a study of spatial heterogeneity in lung cancer. TCRdb re-called the 5' RACE reads through MiXCR, storing one row per CDR3 protein. The data contain under 20,000 distinct CDR3 sequences, about 9.1% of them singletons. This specimen was PBMCs, taken at follow-up. These receptors were collected from a female donor with early-stage non-small cell lung cancer. CDR3s include the opening cysteine and the closing phenylalanine or tryptophan. The D gene is left open where the match is weak. Size values are once, few and many counts, or a class for expanded clones, and some rows have none.

cdr3_length	v_call	d_call	clone_size	j_call	cdr3_aa	cdr3_nt
15	TRBV9	-	many	TRBJ2-5	CASSGRRGAQETQYF	TGTGCCAGCAGCGGGAGACGGGGGGCACAAGAGACCCAGTACTTC
15	TRBV20-1	TRBD2	many	TRBJ2-7	CSARDPTSGFYEQYF	TGCAGTGCTAGAGATCCCACTAGCGGGTTCTACGAGCAGTACTTC
15	TRBV12-3/TRBV12-4	-	-	TRBJ2-3	CASSPPQPLRVGQYF	TGTGCCAGCAGTCCCCCCCAGCCCCTTAGGGTCGGGCAGTATTTT
15	TRBV20-1	TRBD2	many	TRBJ2-5	CSARGSGGAWETQYF	TGCAGTGCTAGAGGAAGCGGGGGGGCCTGGGAGACCCAGTACTTC
11	TRBV29-1	TRBD1	many	TRBJ1-1	CSVRQGSEAFF	TGCAGCGTAAGACAGGGGTCTGAAGCTTTCTTT
14	TRBV7-2	-	few	TRBJ2-3	CASSFRQGRVTQYF	TGTGCCAGCAGCTTTAGGCAGGGTCGGGTTACGCAGTATTTT
14	TRBV7-3	-	many	TRBJ2-3	CASSLDSSTDTQYF	TGTGCCAGCAGCTTAGACTCCTCCACAGATACGCAGTATTTT
12	TRBV20-1	-	-	TRBJ1-2	CSARVANYGYTF	TGCAGTGCTAGAGTTGCTAACTATGGCTACACCTTC
13	TRBV20-1	-	many	TRBJ1-2	CSVQGSLDYGYTF	TGCAGTGTCCAGGGTTCCCTAGACTATGGCTACACCTTC
18	TRBV3-1	-	-	TRBJ2-2	CASSLNEGQGLNTGELFF	TGTGCCAGCAGCCTAAACGAAGGACAGGGACTAAACACCGGGGAGCTGTTTTTT
15	TRBV18	TRBD1	many	TRBJ1-1	CASSPRQGASTEAFF	TGTGCCAGCTCACCACGACAGGGGGCTAGCACTGAAGCTTTCTTT
13	TRBV28	-	few	TRBJ2-2	CASRVSGTGELFF	TGTGCCAGCAGAGTCAGCGGCACCGGGGAGCTGTTTTTT
14	TRBV15	-	medium-sized	TRBJ2-2	CATSWLTNTGELFF	TGTGCCACCAGCTGGCTTACGAACACCGGGGAGCTGTTTTTT
14	TRBV19	TRBD2	many	TRBJ2-1	CASSGLAGVGEQFF	TGTGCCAGTAGTGGACTAGCGGGAGTAGGTGAGCAGTTCTTC
15	TRBV6-6	-	many	TRBJ1-2	CASNLPRSQNYGYTF	TGTGCCAGCAACTTACCCAGGTCCCAAAACTATGGCTACACCTTC
15	TRBV7-9	-	-	TRBJ2-1	CATSGGLSSYNEQFF	TGTGCCACCTCCGGGGGGCTCAGCTCCTACAATGAGCAGTTCTTC
14	TRBV28	-	many	TRBJ2-1	CASQARDSYNEQFF	TGTGCCAGCCAGGCCCGGGACTCCTACAATGAGCAGTTCTTC
13	TRBV10-2	TRBD2	many	TRBJ2-5	CASRTSSGETQYF	TGCGCCAGCCGGACTAGCAGTGGAGAGACCCAGTACTTC
18	TRBV28	TRBD1	many	TRBJ2-7	CASSSDLMDRVYTYEQYF	TGTGCCAGCAGTTCCGACCTCATGGACAGGGTATATACCTACGAGCAGTACTTC
14	TRBV3-1	TRBD2	many	TRBJ2-7	CASSPSSGRHEQYF	TGTGCCAGCAGCCCGTCTAGCGGGAGACACGAGCAGTACTTC
13	TRBV7-8	-	many	TRBJ1-2	CASSSRAYYGYTF	TGTGCCAGCAGCTCCCGGGCCTACTATGGCTACACCTTC
18	TRBV6-2/TRBV6-3	TRBD2	few	TRBJ2-2	CASSFPTSGGANTGELFF	TGTGCCAGCAGTTTCCCGACTAGCGGGGGGGCTAACACCGGGGAGCTGTTTTTT
13	TRBV20-1	-	medium-sized	TRBJ2-3	CSARDVFTDTQYF	TGCAGTGCTAGAGATGTATTCACAGATACGCAGTATTTT
16	TRBV20-1	TRBD1	many	TRBJ2-1	CSASPDRGISYNEQFF	TGCAGTGCTAGCCCGGACAGGGGGATATCCTACAATGAGCAGTTCTTC
14	TRBV20-1	TRBD2	many	TRBJ2-7	CSARSSGRSYEQYF	TGCAGTGCTAGAAGTAGCGGGAGGTCCTACGAGCAGTACTTC
14	TRBV7-9	-	many	TRBJ1-5	CASSLAQGGQPQHF	TGTGCCAGCAGCTTAGCGCAAGGGGGTCAGCCCCAGCATTTT
16	TRBV2	TRBD1	many	TRBJ2-6	CASAGQGGPGANVLTF	TGTGCCAGCGCGGGACAGGGAGGTCCTGGGGCCAACGTCCTGACTTTC
16	TRBV6-5	TRBD2	few	TRBJ2-3	CASSGAVGGRRGTQYF	TGTGCCAGCAGTGGGGCGGTTGGCGGGAGGCGGGGTACGCAGTATTTT
14	TRBV7-2	-	few	TRBJ1-5	CASSSGPRNQPQHF	TGTGCCAGCAGCTCCGGACCGCGCAATCAGCCCCAGCATTTT